The 23 T cell receptor beta chains given below trace back to one sample, sequenced in a study of lymphopenia after photon versus proton radiotherapy. Assay used: immunoSEQ multiplex PCR; TCRdb lists only in-frame clones, some missing. The data show roughly 65,000 clones, with approximately 91% seen just once and 2.5% to 3% held by the top ten. This material consisted of peripheral blood, taken from a patient treated with photon-based radiotherapy. These receptors all stem from a woman in her 70s with pancreatic cancer.

The chain uses TRBV19 and TRBJ2-7, with 8 bases that match TRBD2. V gave up 3 bases and J gave up 0 bases; unmatched junction bases: 4. Per germline, CDR1 LNHDA and CDR2 SQIVND (reference sequence). The CDR3 sequence is 15 residues long. The CDR3 sequence is CASSITSGSSYEQYF. In DNA, the CDR3 is TGTGCCAGTAGTATTACTAGCGGTAGCTCCTACGAGCAGTACTTC.

This chain links TRBV29-1 with TRBJ2-7; 8 nucleotides align to TRBD2. The CDR3 consists of 14 residues. CDR1 SQVTM and CDR2 ANQGSEA come from the germline V gene. Trimming took 4 bases from V and 5 from J; bases not matched to a gene: 10. The CDR3, as DNA: TGCAGCGTTGTTGGACTAGCCGGTGTCGACGAGCAGTACTTC. This translates into CSVVGLAGVDEQYF.

This clone was seen only once. V and J are TRBV2 and TRBJ2-2; the D gene could be TRBD1 or TRBD2 (5 bases each). Germline V gene lookup returns CDR1 SNHLY and CDR2 FYNNEI. The CDR3 is 16 amino acids. V was clipped by 1 base and J by 1 base, with 10 bases between them. DNA for the CDR3: TGTGCCAGCAGTGAAGGGGGACCGGGGAACACCGGGGAGCTGTTTTTT. Translation gives CASSEGGPGNTGELFF.

The rearrangement links TRBV5-1 to TRBJ2-4, with 7 bases fitting TRBD1. Germline V lookup: CDR1 SGHRS, CDR2 YFSETQ. The CDR3 spans 16 residues. After removal of 2 bases from V and 6 bases from J, the junction contained 11 bases not matched to a gene. CDR3: CASSFGGDRVINIQYF. The CDR3 region has the DNA TGCGCCAGCAGCTTCGGCGGTGACAGGGTGATAAACATTCAGTACTTC. The variable domain in full, completed from reference TRBV5-1 and TRBJ2-4, reads KAGVTQTPRYLIKTRGQQVTLSCSPISGHRSVSWYQQTPGQGLQFLFEYFSETQRNKGNFPGRFSGRQFSNSRSEMNVSTLELGDSALYLCASSFGGDRVINIQYFGAGTRLSVL.

This CDR3 reads CASHGQYF. The CDR3 bases are TGTGCCAGCCACGGGCAGTACTTC. V and J are TRBV7-3 and TRBJ2-7; no reliable D call. The V and J ends lost 8 bases and 9 bases respectively, with 5 bases between them. CDR3 length: 8 residues. Germline V gene sequence: CDR1 SGHTA, CDR2 FQGTGA.

This chain joins TRBV21-1 and TRBJ1-1; the tabulated D call, TRBD1, remains unverified against the DNA. TRBV21-1 has pseudogene status. The CDR3 sequence is 16 residues long. This CDR3 is CASSKIGTPGHNLESF. The CDR3 DNA follows: TGTGCCAGCAGCAAAATTGGAACGCCGGGACACAATTTAGAGTCTTTT.

The chain links TRBV27 to TRBJ2-1; 11 bases align to TRBD2. The CDR3 contains 15 residues. Germline V CDR1 and CDR2: MNHEY, SMNVEV (reference sequence). V lost 6 bases to trimming and J lost 3 bases; unmatched junction nucleotides: 4. CDR3 sequence: CASRLGTSGYNEQFF. In DNA form, the CDR3 reads TGTGCCAGCAGGCTCGGGACTAGCGGCTACAATGAGCAGTTCTTC.

The rearrangement links TRBV6-6 to TRBJ1-5, with D hard to call. The germline V gene encodes CDR1 MNHNY and CDR2 SVGAGI (reference sequence). Trimming removed 2 bases at V and 7 bases at J, with 9 bases between. The CDR3 sequence is 13 residues long. The CDR3 reads CASSYGPGQPQHF. For the CDR3, the DNA is TGTGCCAGCAGTTACGGTCCCGGCCAGCCCCAGCATTTT.

This clone was seen a few times. The V and J genes are TRBV2 and TRBJ1-2, with 7 bases aligning to TRBD1. The CDR3 length is 13 residues. Germline CDR1 SNHLY, CDR2 FYNNEI. V was clipped by 6 bases and J by 2 bases; unmatched bases: 3. The CDR3 nucleotides are TGTGCCAGCAGCGGGGGACAGAACTATGGCTACACCTTC. Encoded protein: CASSGGQNYGYTF. The variable domain in full, with the rest retrieved from reference TRBV2 and TRBJ1-2, is EPEVTQTPSHQVTQMGQEVILRCVPISNHLYFYWYRQILGQKVEFLVSFYNNEISEKSEIFDDQFSVERPDGSNFTLKIRSTKLEDSAMYFCASSGGQNYGYTFGSGTRLTVV.

This clone was picked up one time. V is TRBV18 and J is TRBJ1-6, with 8 bases matching TRBD1. This CDR3 is 15 amino acids long. With 4 bases clipped from V and 8 bases from J, the junction kept 7 bases outside the gene matches. CDR1 is KGHSH and CDR2 is LQKENI in the germline V gene. The CDR3 loop is CASSQTTGVDSPLHF. The DNA of the CDR3 is TGTGCCAGCTCACAAACGACAGGGGTTGATTCACCCCTCCACTTT.

The rearrangement uses TRBV4-3 and TRBJ2-1; 8 nucleotides line up with TRBD1. The V and J ends lost 0 bases and 3 bases, in that order; junction bases with no gene match: 1. CDR3 length equals 15 residues. Germline V CDR1 and CDR2: LGHNA, YSLEER. Here the CDR3 reads CASSQEGQVYNEQFF. In DNA form, the CDR3 reads TGCGCCAGCAGCCAAGAGGGACAGGTCTACAATGAGCAGTTCTTC.

The V and J genes are TRBV12-5 and TRBJ1-5; possibly TRBD1 for D (6 bases). The CDR3 loop spans 16 amino acids. Trimming cost V 8 bases and J 7 bases, with 24 bases left between them. Per the germline V gene, CDR1 is LGHNT and CDR2 is FRNRAP. As DNA, the CDR3 is TGTGCTAGTCATTTCTTGGTCCGACAGGAGGGGCAGCCCCAGCATTTT. This translates into CASHFLVRQEGQPQHF.

The V and J genes are TRBV19 and TRBJ1-1; 9 nucleotides align to TRBD1. CDR1 is LNHDA, CDR2 SQIVND, per germline (reference sequence). Germline trimming cut 9 bases from V and 0 bases from J; bases unmatched to any gene: 5. This CDR3 has 14 amino acids. CDR3 sequence reads: CASRDREVNTEAFF. In nucleotides, the CDR3 is TGTGCCAGCCGGGACAGGGAGGTGAACACTGAAGCTTTCTTT.

This rearrangement joins TRBV14 to TRBJ1-1; TRBD1 might be the D (6 bases). With 0 bases removed from V and 5 bases from J, the gap between germline ends came to 13 bases. CDR3 size: 15 residues. The germline V gene encodes CDR1 SGHDN and CDR2 FVKESK. CDR3 region: CASSQDWGARTEAFF. The CDR3 DNA reads as TGTGCCAGCAGCCAAGATTGGGGGGCTCGGACTGAAGCTTTCTTT.

This chain uses TRBV18 with TRBJ2-5; D is undetermined. CDR3 length: 15 residues. V dropped 3 bases and J dropped 2 bases, with 13 bases sitting between them. Per the germline V gene, CDR1 is KGHSH and CDR2 is LQKENI. The CDR3 region is CASSPGSAVQETQYF. The CDR3 DNA reads as TGTGCCAGCTCACCGGGCTCGGCAGTACAAGAGACCCAGTACTTC.

V and J are TRBV19 and TRBJ2-7, with TRBD1 identical over 9 bases. The CDR3 extends over 14 amino acids. CDR1 LNHDA and CDR2 SQIVND come from the germline V gene (reference sequence). Trimming at V came to 9 bases and at J to 2 bases, leaving 8 bases not matched to a gene. The CDR3 DNA follows: TGTGCCAGCCGCGGGACAGGGAAGACCTACGAGCAGTACTTC. Translation: CASRGTGKTYEQYF.

This clone was detected only a few times. V is TRBV4-2 and J is TRBJ1-5, with D tentatively TRBD1 (6 bases). The germline V gene has CDR1 LGHNA and CDR2 YNFKEQ. V was shortened by 4 bases and J by 3 bases, with 10 bases between the two germline ends. The CDR3 consists of 14 residues. The chain's CDR3 is CASSPDSPNQPQHF. The CDR3 nucleotides are TGTGCCAGCAGCCCGGACAGCCCCAATCAGCCCCAGCATTTT.

This sequence joins TRBV29-1 and TRBJ1-1; the match to TRBD1 covers 11 bases. CDR3 length: 15 amino acids. V trimming: 5 bases; J trimming: 3 bases; junction bases outside the gene matches: 8. CDR1 SQVTM and CDR2 ANQGSEA come from the germline V gene. CDR3 sequence reads: CSVLDRGLIYTEAFF. The DNA for the CDR3 is TGCAGCGTTCTGGACAGGGGGCTAATTTACACTGAAGCTTTCTTT.

The chain couples TRBV21-1 to TRBJ2-2; the D call TRBD2 from the table was never checked on the DNA. TRBV21-1 is labeled a pseudogene. The CDR3 totals 13 residues. The CDR3 loop is CASSTSDAGELFF. CDR3 DNA: TGTGCCAGCAGCACTAGCGACGCCGGGGAGCTGTTTTTT.

The J gene is TRBJ2-1, the V gene TRBV11-2; D is uncertain. V dropped 5 bases and J dropped 6 bases, with 5 bases sitting between them. Germline V CDR1 and CDR2: SGHAT, FQNNGV. This CDR3 comprises 11 residues. As DNA, the CDR3 is TGTGCCAGCAGCCATATCAATGAGCAGTTCTTC. Its translation is CASSHINEQFF. Combining the CDR3 with reference TRBV11-2 and TRBJ2-1 gives the whole variable domain EAGVAQSPRYKIIEKRQSVAFWCNPISGHATLYWYQQILGQGPKLLIQFQNNGVVDDSQLPKDRFSAERLKGVDSTLKIQPAKLEDSAVYLCASSHINEQFFGPGTRLTVL.

The rearrangement links TRBV18 to TRBJ2-2, with 9 bases lining up with TRBD2. CDR1 is KGHSH, CDR2 LQKENI, per germline. V trimming: 1 base; J trimming: 4 bases; junction bases outside the gene matches: 4. CDR3 length: 16 residues. The CDR3 region has the DNA TGTGCCAGCTCACCACTTCCTAGCGGGACCACCGGGGAGCTGTTTTTT. The encoded protein is CASSPLPSGTTGELFF.

The rearrangement links TRBV9 to TRBJ1-6, with D hard to call. Germline V gives CDR1 SGDLS, CDR2 YYNGEE. Trimming removed 6 bases at V and 1 base at J, with 8 bases between. This CDR3 spans 14 amino acids. The CDR3 reads CASTRDSYNSPLHF. DNA for the CDR3: TGTGCCAGCACTAGGGATTCCTATAATTCACCCCTCCACTTT.

V usage is TRBV29-1 and J usage is TRBJ2-1, with 7 nucleotides matching TRBD2. Germline-derived CDR1 and CDR2 are SQVTM and ANQGSEA. J gave up 4 bases and V 4 bases, and 10 bases lay outside the gene matches. The CDR3 totals 15 residues. CDR3 protein: CSVGSTTSRYNEQFF. The CDR3 coding sequence is TGCAGCGTTGGGAGTACGACTAGCAGATACAATGAGCAGTTCTTC.